This T cell receptor (beta chain) derives from a study of shared clonotypes between healthy human individuals. CDR3 size: 13 residues. V lost 0 bases and J lost 4, with 7 bases in between. Germline V lookup: CDR1 SGHNT, CDR2 YYREEE (reference sequence). The assay was immunoSEQ multiplex PCR, and TCRdb's table has in-frame clones only and misses some. The sample lists some 2,100,000 clones; about 93% were seen once. This clone was picked up a small number of times. CD8 cells classed as naive were CD45RO-negative and positively selected for CCR7, excluding terminally differentiated effector memory CD45RA+ cells.

The chain couples TRBV5-4 to TRBJ1-1; the D is unclear. The sequencing input was naive CD8+ T cells from PBMCs. The sequence came from a man aged 18 to 29 in good health. Some clones in this sample may be carry-over from other donors' samples. The CDR3: CASSLAESTEAFF. The CDR3 nucleotides are TGTGCCAGCAGCTTGGCCGAAAGCACTGAAGCTTTCTTT. The complete variable domain, with remaining parts taken from reference TRBV5-4 and TRBJ1-1, reads ETGVTQSPTHLIKTRGQQVTLRCSSQSGHNTVSWYQQALGQGPQFIFQYYREEENGRGNFPPRFSGLQFPNYSSELNVNALELDDSALYLCASSLAESTEAFFGQGTRLTVV.